This T cell receptor beta chain was identified in a study of response to subunit inactivated influenza vaccine. For this clonotype: Its target is not known.

Notes on the study in general: Authors suggested that a seasonal influenza vaccination recruits few new T cells each time.

TCRdb analysed the RT-PCR reads with MiXCR anew, one entry per CDR3 protein. The sample yields 710,000 or so distinct CDR3 sequences, 15% to 19% seen once. V dropped 0 bases and J dropped 4 bases, with 13 bases sitting between them. There are 15 residues in the CDR3. Germline V gives CDR1 SGHRS, CDR2 YFSETQ. This chain links TRBV5-1 with TRBJ1-2; TRBD1 might be the D (5 bases). The sequenced sample was PBMCs from blood, obtained roughly 12 days after vaccination. This sequence was found in a man between 45 and 60 years old who received an inactivated influenza vaccine. The DNA of the CDR3 is TGCGCCAGCAGCTTGGGTGAGGGGCGAATCTATGGCTACACCTTC. Encoded protein: CASSLGEGRIYGYTF.